The 11 T cell receptor beta chains below all came from one sample that was sequenced in a study of T cell responses to AZD1222 COVID-19 vaccine. Only in-frame clones appear in the TCRdb table, and some are missing; sequencing was by immunoSEQ multiplex PCR. The sample has roughly 250,000 clones, approximately 93% seen once; the top ten hold 0.55%. Here the sequenced sample was peripheral blood, taken on day 0 of AZD1222 vaccination. These receptors were obtained from an adult in good health.

The chain recombines TRBV18 with TRBJ1-5; D possibly corresponds to TRBD1 (6 bases). CDR1 is KGHSH, CDR2 LQKENI, per germline. This CDR3 is built from 16 residues. Trimming removed 0 bases from V and 6 bases from J, with 15 bases in between. As DNA, the CDR3 is TGTGCCAGCTCACCACCGAGTGGGGGGGCCGGTCAGCCCCAGCATTTT. Protein product: CASSPPSGGAGQPQHF.

The chain combines TRBV7-9 with TRBJ2-2; 11 bases are shared with TRBD2. The germline V gene has CDR1 SEHNR and CDR2 FQNEAQ (reference sequence). The CDR3 is 16 amino acids. J lost 7 bases, V lost 3 bases, and 7 bases had no gene match. The DNA for the CDR3 is TGTGCCAGCAGCTTGGAACTAGCGGGAGCTGGCGGGGAGCTGTTTTTT. Its translation: CASSLELAGAGGELFF. The complete variable domain, with remaining parts taken from reference TRBV7-9 and TRBJ2-2, reads DTGVSQNPRHKITKRGQNVTFRCDPISEHNRLYWYRQTLGQGPEFLTYFQNEAQLEKSRLLSDRFSAERPKGSFSTLEIQRTEQGDSAMYLCASSLELAGAGGELFFGEGSRLTVL.

The V gene is TRBV5-1, the J gene TRBJ1-1; no clear D gene. The CDR3 is 14 amino acids. V was pared by 0 bases and J by 3 bases, with 9 bases between. Per the germline V gene, CDR1 is SGHRS and CDR2 is YFSETQ. CDR3 in amino acids: CASSLDSWDTEAFF. The CDR3 DNA is TGCGCCAGCAGCTTGGACAGTTGGGACACTGAAGCTTTCTTT.

J is TRBJ2-5 and V is TRBV6-5; D is ambiguous. Trimming cost V 2 bases and J 5 bases, with 15 bases left between them. CDR3 length equals 15 residues. Germline V gives CDR1 MNHEY, CDR2 SVGAGI. The chain's CDR3 is CASSYSQLGGETQYF. As DNA, the CDR3 is TGTGCCAGCAGTTACAGTCAATTGGGTGGGGAGACCCAGTACTTC.

The chain recombines TRBV4-1 with TRBJ1-5, with TRBD1 matching 8 bases. CDR1 and CDR2 from the germline V gene are MGHRA and YSYEKL. V lost 0 bases and J lost 1; bases outside the gene matches: 2. The CDR3 spans 16 residues. The CDR3, as DNA: TGCGCCAGCAGCCAAGAGACAGGGGAAAGCAATCAGCCCCAGCATTTT. Its protein product is CASSQETGESNQPQHF.

The chain combines TRBV5-1 with TRBJ1-2; tentative D call: TRBD1 (6 bases). V lost 4 bases, J lost 8 bases, and 15 bases lay in between. This CDR3 has 13 amino acids. CDR1 is SGHRS and CDR2 is YFSETQ in the germline V gene. DNA for the CDR3: TGCGCCAGCAGCCAGGAACAGGGCCACGGCTACACCTTC. Translation: CASSQEQGHGYTF.

This clone appeared once. This chain links TRBV7-8 with TRBJ2-7; D not resolved. Germline V gene sequence: CDR1 SGHVS, CDR2 FQNEAQ. Between the trimmed V and J ends, which lost 3 bases and 7 bases, there was a span of 16 bases. The CDR3 has 14 residues. CDR3 amino acids: CASSFTANRKEQYF. The DNA of the CDR3 is TGTGCCAGCAGCTTCACAGCTAACCGGAAAGAGCAGTACTTC.

The chain carries TRBV7-9 and TRBJ1-6, with a tentative D call TRBD1 (5 bases). V was cut by 1 base and J by 7 bases, with 8 bases left in between. CDR1 and CDR2 (germline): SEHNR, FQNEAQ (reference sequence). The CDR3 contains 14 residues. CDR3 in amino acids: CASSLGQINSPLHF. Here the CDR3 DNA reads TGTGCCAGCAGCTTAGGACAGATAAATTCACCCCTCCACTTT.

The V gene is TRBV9, the J gene TRBJ2-1, with D maybe TRBD1 (6 bases). This CDR3 is built from 17 residues. V lost 4 bases to trimming and J lost 0 bases, with 17 bases between them. Germline V CDR1 and CDR2: SGDLS, YYNGEE. DNA for the CDR3: TGTGCCAGCAGCTTCAGTAGACAGGAAAGCTCCTACAATGAGCAGTTCTTC. Translating it yields CASSFSRQESSYNEQFF.

This rearrangement joins TRBV7-9 to TRBJ1-4, with a tentative D call TRBD1 (5 bases). V lost 4 bases and J 0 bases, leaving 12 bases between the germline ends. CDR1 and CDR2 from the germline V gene are SEHNR and FQNEAQ (reference sequence). The CDR3 is 16 residues long. This CDR3 reads CASSSGGEATNEKLFF. DNA for the CDR3: TGTGCCAGCAGCTCCGGGGGGGAGGCAACTAATGAAAAACTGTTTTTT.

This sequence joins TRBV3-1 (or the pseudogene TRBV3-2) and TRBJ1-2; a possible D gene is TRBD1 (6 bases). V lost 9 bases, J lost 5 bases, and 16 bases lay in between. The CDR3 is made up of 13 amino acids. Germline-derived CDR1 and CDR2 are LGHDT and YNNKEL (reference sequence). The CDR3 DNA reads TGTGCCAGTCAGGGGTCCCTAACTTATGGCTACACCTTC. Translation gives CASQGSLTYGYTF.